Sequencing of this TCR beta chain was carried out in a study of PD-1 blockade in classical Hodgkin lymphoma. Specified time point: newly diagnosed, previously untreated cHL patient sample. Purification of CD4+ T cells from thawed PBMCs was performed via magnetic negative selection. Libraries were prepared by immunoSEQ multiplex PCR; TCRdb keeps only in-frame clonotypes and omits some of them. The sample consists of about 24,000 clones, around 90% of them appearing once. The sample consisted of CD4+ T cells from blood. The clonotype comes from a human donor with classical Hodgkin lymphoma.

In nucleotides, the CDR3 is TGCGCCAGCAGCCAAGTTCCCGGCTCTGGAAACACCATATATTTT. Its protein is CASSQVPGSGNTIYF. The rearrangement uses TRBV4-1 and TRBJ1-3; no clear D. This CDR3 spans 15 amino acids. The V gene lost 1 base and the J gene lost 0 bases, with 7 bases spanning the gap. Germline V gives CDR1 MGHRA, CDR2 YSYEKL.